This entry concerns a single T cell receptor (beta chain). V lost 7 bases and J lost 2, with 15 bases in between. Germline V gene data show CDR1 as LNHDA and CDR2 as SQIVND (reference sequence). This CDR3 spans 14 amino acids. Repertoires were generated with immunoSEQ multiplex PCR, while TCRdb's copy carries only in-frame clones and drops some. The table lists about 120,000 clones, roughly 80% of them singletons. This record comes from a study of blood T cell repertoires in COVID-19. Across the whole study: T cells, B-cell-depleted T cells, or PBMCs provided the cDNA or gDNA that served as material.

The rearrangement links TRBV19 to TRBJ2-7; unclear D gene. Sequenced sample: peripheral blood. The receptor comes from a man between 45 and 60 years old with acute or convalescent COVID-19. The CDR3 bases are TGTGCCAGTAAGAAAGCAGGTCCTCCCTACGAGCAGTACTTC. Its protein product is CASKKAGPPYEQYF. The complete variable domain, with remaining parts taken from reference TRBV19 and TRBJ2-7, reads DGGITQSPKYLFRKEGQNVTLSCEQNLNHDAMYWYRQDPGQGLRLIYYSQIVNDFQKGDIAEGYSVSREKKESFPLTVTSAQKNPTAFYLCASKKAGPPYEQYFGPGTRLTVT.